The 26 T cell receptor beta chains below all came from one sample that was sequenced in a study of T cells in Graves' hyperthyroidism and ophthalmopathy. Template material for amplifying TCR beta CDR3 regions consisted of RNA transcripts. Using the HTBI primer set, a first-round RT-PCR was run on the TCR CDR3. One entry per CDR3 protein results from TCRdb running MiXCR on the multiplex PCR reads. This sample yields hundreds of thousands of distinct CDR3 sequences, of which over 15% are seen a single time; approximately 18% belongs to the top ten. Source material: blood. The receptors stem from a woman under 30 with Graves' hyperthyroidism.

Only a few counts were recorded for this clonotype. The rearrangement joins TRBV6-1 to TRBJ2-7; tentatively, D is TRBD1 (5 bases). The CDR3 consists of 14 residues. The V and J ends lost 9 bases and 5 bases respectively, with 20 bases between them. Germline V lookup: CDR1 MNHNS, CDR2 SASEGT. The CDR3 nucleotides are TGTGCCAGACCCCGACAGTCTCCAACTGACGAGCAGTACTTC. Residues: CARPRQSPTDEQYF.

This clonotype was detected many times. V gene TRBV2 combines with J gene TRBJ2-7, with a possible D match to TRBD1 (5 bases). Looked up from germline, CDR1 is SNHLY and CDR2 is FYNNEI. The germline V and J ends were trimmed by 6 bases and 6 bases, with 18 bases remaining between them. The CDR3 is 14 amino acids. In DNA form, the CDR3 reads TGTGCCAGCAGCTCCCCGTGGGGCTCTGGCGAGCAGTACTTC. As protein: CASSSPWGSGEQYF.

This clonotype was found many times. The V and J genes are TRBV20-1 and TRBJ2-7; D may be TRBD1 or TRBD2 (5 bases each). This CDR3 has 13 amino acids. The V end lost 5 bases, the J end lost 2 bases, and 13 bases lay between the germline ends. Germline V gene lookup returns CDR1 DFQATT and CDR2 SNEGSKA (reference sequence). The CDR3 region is CSAPYRDPYEQYF. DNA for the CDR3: TGCAGTGCTCCATACCGGGACCCCTACGAGCAGTACTTC.

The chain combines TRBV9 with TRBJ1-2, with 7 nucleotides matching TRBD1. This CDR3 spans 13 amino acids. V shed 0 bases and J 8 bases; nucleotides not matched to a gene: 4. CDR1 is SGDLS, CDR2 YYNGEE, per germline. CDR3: CASSVAEGGGYTF. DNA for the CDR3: TGTGCCAGCAGCGTAGCGGAAGGGGGCGGCTACACCTTC.

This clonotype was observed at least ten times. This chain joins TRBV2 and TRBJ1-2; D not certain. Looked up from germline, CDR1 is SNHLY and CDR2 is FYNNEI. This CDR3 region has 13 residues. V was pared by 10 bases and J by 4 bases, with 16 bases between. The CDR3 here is CATQQGPRYGYTF. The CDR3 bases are TGTGCCACCCAACAAGGGCCTCGCTATGGCTACACCTTC.

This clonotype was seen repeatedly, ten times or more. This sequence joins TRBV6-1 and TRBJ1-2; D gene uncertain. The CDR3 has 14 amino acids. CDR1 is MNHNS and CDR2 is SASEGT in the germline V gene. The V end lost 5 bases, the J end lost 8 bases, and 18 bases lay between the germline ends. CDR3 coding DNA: TGTGCCAGCAGTTCACCCGGGGTCGTAAAGGGCTACACCTTC. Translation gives CASSSPGVVKGYTF.

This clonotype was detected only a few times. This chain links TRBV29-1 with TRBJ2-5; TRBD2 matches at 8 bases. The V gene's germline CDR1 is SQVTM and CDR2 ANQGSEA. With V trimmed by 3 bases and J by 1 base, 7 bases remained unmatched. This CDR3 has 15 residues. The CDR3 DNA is TGCAGCGTTGATATTGGCGGGAGGAGCCAAGAGACCCAGTACTTC. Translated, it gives CSVDIGGRSQETQYF. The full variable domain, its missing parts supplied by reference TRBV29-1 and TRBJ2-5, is SAVISQKPSRDICQRGTSLTIQCQVDSQVTMMFWYRQQPGQSLTLIATANQGSEATYESGFVIDKFPISRPNLTFSTLTVSNMSPEDSSIYLCSVDIGGRSQETQYFGPGTRLLVL.

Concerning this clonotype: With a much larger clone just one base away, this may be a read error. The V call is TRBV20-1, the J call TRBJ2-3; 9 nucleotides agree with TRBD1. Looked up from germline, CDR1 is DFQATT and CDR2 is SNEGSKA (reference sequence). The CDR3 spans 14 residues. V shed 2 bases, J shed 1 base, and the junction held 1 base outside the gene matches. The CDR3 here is CSARRTGGTDTQYF. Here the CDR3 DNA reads TGCAGTGCTAGAAGGACAGGGGGCACAGATACGCAGTATTTT.

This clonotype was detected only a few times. CDR3 bases: TGTGCCAGCAAACCCAACCACAATGAGCAGTTCTTC. Protein product: CASKPNHNEQFF. The chain joins TRBV27 to TRBJ2-1; D ambiguous. The CDR3 is 12 amino acids. Germline values: CDR1 MNHEY, CDR2 SMNVEV (reference sequence). V lost 7 bases to trimming and J lost 5 bases, with 9 bases between them.

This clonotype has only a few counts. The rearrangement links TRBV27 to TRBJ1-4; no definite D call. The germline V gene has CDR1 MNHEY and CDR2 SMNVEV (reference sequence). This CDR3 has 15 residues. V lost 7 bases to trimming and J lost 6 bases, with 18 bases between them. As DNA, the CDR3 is TGTGCCAGCACCCCTCGGTGGGGAGGAGATGAAAAACTGTTTTTT. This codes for CASTPRWGGDEKLFF.

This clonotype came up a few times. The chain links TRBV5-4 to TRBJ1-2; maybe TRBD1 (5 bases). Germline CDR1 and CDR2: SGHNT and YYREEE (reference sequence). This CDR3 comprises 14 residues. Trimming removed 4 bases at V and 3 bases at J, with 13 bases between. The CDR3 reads CASSRTGRDYGYTF. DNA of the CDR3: TGTGCCAGCAGCCGCACGGGACGGGACTATGGCTACACCTTC.

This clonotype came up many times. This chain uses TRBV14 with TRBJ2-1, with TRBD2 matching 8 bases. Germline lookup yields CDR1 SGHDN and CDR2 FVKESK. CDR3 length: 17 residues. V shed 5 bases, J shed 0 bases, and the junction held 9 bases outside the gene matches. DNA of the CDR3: TGTGCCAGCAGCAGCGAGCGGGGGTGGAGCTCCTACAATGAGCAGTTCTTC. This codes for CASSSERGWSSYNEQFF.

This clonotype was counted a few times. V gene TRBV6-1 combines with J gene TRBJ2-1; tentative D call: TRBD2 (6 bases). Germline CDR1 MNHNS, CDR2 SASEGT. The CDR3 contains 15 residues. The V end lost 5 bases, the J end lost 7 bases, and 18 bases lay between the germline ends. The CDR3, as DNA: TGTGCCAGCAGTATTCGAGCGGGCCTCGGGAATGAGCAGTTCTTC. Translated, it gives CASSIRAGLGNEQFF.

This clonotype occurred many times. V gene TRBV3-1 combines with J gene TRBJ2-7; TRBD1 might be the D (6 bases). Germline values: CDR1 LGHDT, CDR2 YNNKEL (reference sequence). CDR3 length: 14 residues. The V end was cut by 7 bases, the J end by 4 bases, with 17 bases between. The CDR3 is CASTRYPGAYEQYF. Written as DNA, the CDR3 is TGTGCCAGCACCCGCTACCCAGGGGCTTACGAGCAGTACTTC.

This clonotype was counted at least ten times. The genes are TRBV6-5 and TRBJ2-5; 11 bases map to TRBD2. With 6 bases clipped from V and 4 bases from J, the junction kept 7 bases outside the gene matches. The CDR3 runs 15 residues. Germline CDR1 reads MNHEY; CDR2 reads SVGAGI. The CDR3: CASSYSGGAGETQYF. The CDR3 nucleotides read TGTGCCAGCAGCTATAGCGGGGGGGCCGGAGAGACCCAGTACTTC.

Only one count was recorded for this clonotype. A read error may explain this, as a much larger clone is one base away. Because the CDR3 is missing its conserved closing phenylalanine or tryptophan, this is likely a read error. The CDR3 is CAWDGGGNSPLHL. CDR3 in DNA: TGTGCCTGGGACGGAGGGGGAAATTCACCCCTCCACCTT. V usage is TRBV30 and J usage is TRBJ1-6; TRBD1 might be the D (6 bases). The CDR3 sequence is 13 residues long. V was clipped by 5 bases and J by 7 bases, with 12 bases between them. The germline CDR1 and CDR2 sequences are GTSNPN and SVGIG (reference sequence).

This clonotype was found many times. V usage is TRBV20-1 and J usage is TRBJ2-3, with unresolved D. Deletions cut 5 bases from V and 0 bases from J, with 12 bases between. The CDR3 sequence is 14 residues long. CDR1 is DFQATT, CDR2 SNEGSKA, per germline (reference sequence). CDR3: CSAPRLSSTDTQYF. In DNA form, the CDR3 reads TGCAGTGCTCCCAGACTGTCCAGCACAGATACGCAGTATTTT.

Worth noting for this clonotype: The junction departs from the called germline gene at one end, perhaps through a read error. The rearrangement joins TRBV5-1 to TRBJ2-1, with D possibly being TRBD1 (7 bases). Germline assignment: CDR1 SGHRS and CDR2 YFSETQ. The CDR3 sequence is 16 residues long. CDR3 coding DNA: TGCGTCAGCAGCGCGGGACAGTCCCTTCTCTACAATGAGCAGTTCTTC. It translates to CVSSAGQSLLYNEQFF.

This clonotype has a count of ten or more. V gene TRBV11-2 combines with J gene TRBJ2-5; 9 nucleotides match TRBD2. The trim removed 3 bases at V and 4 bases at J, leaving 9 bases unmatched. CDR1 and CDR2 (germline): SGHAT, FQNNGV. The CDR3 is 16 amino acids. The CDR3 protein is CASSFRLADNLETQYF. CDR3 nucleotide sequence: TGTGCCAGCAGCTTCCGACTAGCGGACAACTTAGAGACCCAGTACTTC.

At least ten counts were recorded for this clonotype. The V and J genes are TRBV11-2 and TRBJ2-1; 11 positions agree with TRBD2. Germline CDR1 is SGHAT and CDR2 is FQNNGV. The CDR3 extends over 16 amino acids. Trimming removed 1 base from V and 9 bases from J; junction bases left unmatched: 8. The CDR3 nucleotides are TGTGCCAGCAGCTTAGCCCTAGCGGGAGGTTCCGGTGAGCAGTTCTTC. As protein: CASSLALAGGSGEQFF. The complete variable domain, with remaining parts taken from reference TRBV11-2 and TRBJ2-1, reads EAGVAQSPRYKIIEKRQSVAFWCNPISGHATLYWYQQILGQGPKLLIQFQNNGVVDDSQLPKDRFSAERLKGVDSTLKIQPAKLEDSAVYLCASSLALAGGSGEQFFGPGTRLTVL.

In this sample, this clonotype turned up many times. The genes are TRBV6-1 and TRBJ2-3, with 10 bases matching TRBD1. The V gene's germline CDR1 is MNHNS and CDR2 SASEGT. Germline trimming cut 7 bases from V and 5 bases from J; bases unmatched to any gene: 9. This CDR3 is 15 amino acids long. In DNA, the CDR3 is TGTGCCAGCACCCCGCGGGGGACAGGGGTAGATACGCAGTATTTT. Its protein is CASTPRGTGVDTQYF.

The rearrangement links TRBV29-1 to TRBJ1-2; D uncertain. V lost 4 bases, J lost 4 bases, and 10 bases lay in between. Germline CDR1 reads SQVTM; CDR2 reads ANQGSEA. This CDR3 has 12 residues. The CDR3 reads CSVVGKGYGYTF. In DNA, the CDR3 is TGCAGCGTTGTTGGGAAAGGCTATGGCTACACCTTC. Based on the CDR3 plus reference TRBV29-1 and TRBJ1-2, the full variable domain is SAVISQKPSRDICQRGTSLTIQCQVDSQVTMMFWYRQQPGQSLTLIATANQGSEATYESGFVIDKFPISRPNLTFSTLTVSNMSPEDSSIYLCSVVGKGYGYTFGSGTRLTVV.

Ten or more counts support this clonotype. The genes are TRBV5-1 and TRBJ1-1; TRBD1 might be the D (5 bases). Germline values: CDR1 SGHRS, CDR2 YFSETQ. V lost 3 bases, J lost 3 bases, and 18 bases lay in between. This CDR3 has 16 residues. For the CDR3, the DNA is TGCGCCAGCAGCTCCGGGGCTTTGGGGCGGGACACTGAAGCTTTCTTT. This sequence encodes CASSSGALGRDTEAFF.

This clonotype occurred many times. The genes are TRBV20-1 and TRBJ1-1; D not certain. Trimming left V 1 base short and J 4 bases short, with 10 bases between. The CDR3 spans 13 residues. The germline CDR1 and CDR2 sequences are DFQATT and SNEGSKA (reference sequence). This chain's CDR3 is CSARVTVSTEAFF. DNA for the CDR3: TGCAGTGCTAGAGTCACGGTCTCCACTGAAGCTTTCTTT.

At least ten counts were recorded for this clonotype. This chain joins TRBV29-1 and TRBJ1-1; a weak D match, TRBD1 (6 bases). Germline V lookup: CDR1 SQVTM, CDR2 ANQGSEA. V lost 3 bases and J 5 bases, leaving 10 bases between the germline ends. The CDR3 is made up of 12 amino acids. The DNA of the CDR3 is TGCAGCGTTGACAGGGGTTTGACTGAAGCTTTCTTT. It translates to CSVDRGLTEAFF.

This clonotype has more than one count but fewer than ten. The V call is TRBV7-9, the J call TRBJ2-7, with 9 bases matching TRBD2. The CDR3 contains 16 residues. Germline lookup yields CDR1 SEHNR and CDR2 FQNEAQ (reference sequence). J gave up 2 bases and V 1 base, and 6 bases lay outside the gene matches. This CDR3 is CASSLDSAGGAYEQYF. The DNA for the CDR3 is TGTGCCAGCAGCTTAGATTCGGCGGGAGGGGCCTACGAGCAGTACTTC. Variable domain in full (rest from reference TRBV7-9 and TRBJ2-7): DTGVSQNPRHKITKRGQNVTFRCDPISEHNRLYWYRQTLGQGPEFLTYFQNEAQLEKSRLLSDRFSAERPKGSFSTLEIQRTEQGDSAMYLCASSLDSAGGAYEQYFGPGTRLTVT.